These 24 T cell receptor beta chains share one sample of origin, sequenced in a study of tumor and adjacent non-tumor tissue in lung cancer. RNA was extracted from bulk tissue without any cell sorting. Three rounds of nested PCR, following a modified ARM-PCR protocol, produced the TCRbeta library. MiXCR was run by TCRdb on the multiplex PCR reads, yielding one entry per CDR3 protein. Of tens of thousands of distinct CDR3 sequences listed, roughly 73% are singletons. The sample consisted of lung tumor tissue. These receptors were obtained from a woman in her fifties or sixties with non-small cell lung cancer.

Notes on this clonotype: Germline is not matched at one junction end, which may reflect a read error. The chain links TRBV5-4 to TRBJ2-7; weak D call: TRBD2 (5 bases). Germline CDR1 and CDR2: SGHNT and YYREEE (reference sequence). CDR3 size: 15 residues. The CDR3 reads CASSLGRESSYEQYF. CDR3 DNA sequence: TGTGCCAGCAGCTTGGGCCGGGAAAGCTCCTACGAGCAATACTTC.

Worth noting for this clonotype: A much larger clone lies one base from this, so it may be a read error. Written as DNA, the CDR3 is TGTGCCAGCAGCTTAGATCTGGATGAGCAGTACTTC. Translating it yields CASSLDLDEQYF. The chain employs TRBV11-2 and TRBJ2-7; D is unclear. V gave up 0 bases and J gave up 7 bases, with 7 bases separating them. Germline lookup yields CDR1 SGHAT and CDR2 FQNNGV. The CDR3 has 12 residues.

The rearrangement links TRBV11-3 to TRBJ2-1, with D possibly being TRBD1 or TRBD2 (5 bases each). The CDR3 is made up of 15 amino acids. Trimming cost V 0 bases and J 7 bases, with 13 bases left between them. CDR1 is SGHNT, CDR2 YENEEA, per germline. For the CDR3, the DNA is TGTGCCAGCAGCTTAGAGGGACGGCCAGGTAATGAGCAGTTCTTC. Translating gives CASSLEGRPGNEQFF.

Worth noting for this clonotype: Given a much more abundant clone one base away, this may be a read error. The CDR3 loop is CAWSYGLAYNEQFF. CDR3 DNA sequence: TGTGCCTGGAGTTACGGACTAGCATACAATGAGCAGTTCTTC. The chain recombines TRBV30 with TRBJ2-1; 8 bases fit TRBD2. The ends lost 2 bases at V and 4 bases at J; junction bases unmatched: 4. Germline CDR1 is GTSNPN and CDR2 is SVGIG (reference sequence). The CDR3 is made up of 14 amino acids.

As concerns this clonotype: Just one base apart from a much larger clone, this may be a read error. The chain joins TRBV20-1 to TRBJ2-2; D possibly corresponds to TRBD2 (5 bases). Trimming took off 5 bases at V and 4 bases at J, with 11 bases between the two ends. CDR1 is DFQATT and CDR2 is SNEGSKA in the germline V gene (reference sequence). CDR3 length: 13 amino acids. The CDR3 region is CSAQSEGTGELFF. The CDR3 bases are TGCAGTGCTCAGAGCGAGGGCACCGGGGAGCTGTTTTTT.

Comments on this clonotype: One junction end disagrees with the germline gene, perhaps due to a read error. The V call is TRBV6-1, the J call TRBJ2-7; 8 bases fit TRBD2. The CDR3 runs to 14 residues. Germline CDR1 is MNHNS and CDR2 is SASEGT. CDR3 in amino acids: CANSESTSGHEQYF. The CDR3 coding sequence is TGTGCCAACAGTGAATCCACTAGCGGCCACGAGCAGTACTTC.

As regards this clonotype: A read error may produce the germline difference seen at one junction end. This rearrangement joins TRBV6-5 to TRBJ1-6; 9 nucleotides match TRBD1. The CDR3 has 15 residues. The germline V gene encodes CDR1 MNHEY and CDR2 SVGAGI. CDR3 coding DNA: TGTGCCAACAGTCAACAGGGACAGGGTAATTCACCCCTCCACTTT. This codes for CANSQQGQGNSPLHF.

This rearrangement joins TRBV21-1 to TRBJ2-7; the table calls TRBD1, which could not be checked here. TRBV21-1 is assigned pseudogene status. This CDR3 contains 18 residues. The CDR3 DNA sequence: TGTGCCAGCAGAGAAAGGGGGAAGGGGTGGGGGTGTCCCTACGAGCAGTACTTC. This codes for CASRERGKGWGCPYEQYF.

Worth noting for this clonotype: A read error may be the cause here, since a much bigger clone is one base away. The chain couples TRBV20-1 to TRBJ2-3; the match to TRBD2 covers 10 bases. CDR1 is DFQATT and CDR2 is SNEGSKA in the germline V gene (reference sequence). This CDR3 is built from 11 residues. The DNA for the CDR3 is TGCAGTGTGCTAGCGGGAGATATGCAGTATTTT. Protein: CSVLAGDMQYF.

Notes on this clonotype: A read error may be the cause here, since a much bigger clone is one base away. The chain recombines TRBV20-1 with TRBJ2-7; D is unclear. Germline assignment: CDR1 DFQATT and CDR2 SNEGSKA (reference sequence). The length of the CDR3 is 13 residues. The CDR3 region is CSADDPIPNEHYF. The DNA of the CDR3 is TGCAGTGCCGATGACCCTATCCCGAACGAGCATTACTTC.

The chain carries TRBV10-3 and TRBJ2-4; either TRBD1 or TRBD2 may supply D (5 bases each). The CDR3 is 13 residues long. Trimming pared 9 bases from V and 9 bases from J, leaving 18 bases between. CDR1 is ENHRY, CDR2 SYGVKD, per germline. CDR3 in DNA: TGTGCCATGAGCGTTGGGGGAGAGTGCATTCAGTACTTC. Translated: CAMSVGGECIQYF.

Notes on this clonotype: An end of the junction does not agree with germline; a read error may underlie this. V is TRBV10-2 and J is TRBJ2-7; D uncertain. CDR1 is WSHSY and CDR2 is SAAADI in the germline V gene. This CDR3 comprises 14 residues. The CDR3 loop is CATRNTHSPYEQYF. The CDR3 DNA reads TGTGCCACCCGAAACACACATTCCCCCTACGAGCAGTACTTC.

With regard to this clonotype: Given the absence of the conserved phenylalanine or tryptophan at the CDR3 end, a read error is likely. No DNA is shown, since the ends of the CDR3 on it are uncertain; the CDR3 is the one TCRdb lists. The chain links TRBV12-1 to TRBJ2-2. TRBV12-1 corresponds to a pseudogene. Ends included, the CDR3 has 19 residues. The CDR3 sequence is CASSLFCKPTRIGTGKLFY.

This clonotype was counted many times. The genes are TRBV6-1 and TRBJ1-5; 7 bases match TRBD1. J was trimmed by 4 bases and V by 1 base; bases with no gene match: 7. CDR1 is MNHNS, CDR2 SASEGT, per germline. CDR3 length equals 16 residues. CDR3 protein: CASSEDEGGGNQPQHF. As DNA, the CDR3 is TGTGCCAGCAGTGAAGACGAAGGGGGCGGTAATCAGCCCCAGCATTTT.

As concerns this clonotype: Compared with germline, one end of the junction differs, possibly owing to a read error. V usage is TRBV6-5 and J usage is TRBJ1-1; weak D call: TRBD1 (5 bases). The germline gives CDR1 MNHEY, CDR2 SVGAGI. The CDR3 loop spans 14 amino acids. DNA for the CDR3: TGTGCCAGCAGTTTGTCAGGGAGGAATACTGAAACTTTCTTT. Residues: CASSLSGRNTETFF.

Concerning this clonotype itself: One junction end does not reproduce the germline sequence, and a read error may be involved. The chain carries TRBV12-3 or TRBV12-4 and TRBJ1-2; D is ambiguous. CDR3 length: 13 amino acids. CDR3 DNA sequence: TGTGCCAGCAGCCCAAGGACTGACTGTGGCTGCACCTTC. Translating gives CASSPRTDCGCTF.

This clonotype was seen a single time. One end of the junction does not line up with germline, which may come from a read error. CDR3 nucleotide sequence: TGCAGCGTGGTGGGTAGTTTAGTGGACCAAGAAACCCAGTACTTC. The encoded protein is CSVVGSLVDQETQYF. The chain uses TRBV29-1 and TRBJ2-5; D gene unclear. Germline CDR1 is SQVTM and CDR2 is ANQGSEA. The CDR3 contains 15 residues.

The sample holds many counts of this clonotype. The rearrangement uses TRBV30 and TRBJ2-5; D tentatively reads TRBD1 or TRBD2 (5 bases each). V gave up 3 bases and J gave up 4 bases, with 15 bases separating them. The CDR3 totals 14 residues. Germline V gene lookup returns CDR1 GTSNPN and CDR2 SVGIG (reference sequence). The CDR3 loop is CAWRARDGGETQYF. The DNA of the CDR3 is TGTGCCTGGAGGGCCCGGGATGGGGGAGAGACCCAGTACTTC.

A remark on this clonotype: This clone may be a read error of a much larger clone one base away. J is TRBJ2-3 and V is TRBV11-2; D uncertain. The CDR3 contains 14 residues. In germline, CDR1 is SGHAT, CDR2 FQNNGV. The CDR3 sequence is CVSSLAGFTDTQYF. In DNA, the CDR3 is TGTGTCAGCAGCTTAGCCGGCTTCACAGATACGCAGTATTTT.

In regard to this clonotype: The junction does not match germline at one end; this may be a read error. The genes are TRBV13 and TRBJ2-2; 7 bases fit TRBD2. Germline CDR1 reads PRHDT; CDR2 reads FYEKMQ (reference sequence). The CDR3 length is 17 residues. The CDR3: CASSFSPGLVATGEPFF. DNA of the CDR3: TGTGCCAGCAGCTTCTCTCCTGGACTAGTGGCGACCGGGGAGCCGTTTTTT.

As concerns this clonotype: One junction end does not reproduce the germline sequence, and a read error may be involved. The V gene is TRBV7-9, the J gene TRBJ2-3; TRBD1 might be the D (6 bases). This CDR3 is 17 amino acids long. Per the germline V gene, CDR1 is SEHNR and CDR2 is FQNEAQ (reference sequence). DNA of the CDR3: TGTGCCAGCAGTCCCAGTCATCGGACAGAGATCACAGGTACGCAGTATTTT. Its translation is CASSPSHRTEITGTQYF.

A note on this clonotype: A read error may produce the germline difference seen at one junction end. This rearrangement joins TRBV4-1 to TRBJ1-5; 8 nucleotides align to TRBD1. The CDR3 runs to 19 residues. Germline loops: CDR1 MGHRA, CDR2 YSYEKL. The CDR3 loop is CASNQDVGAGGRGNQPKHF. The CDR3, as DNA: TGCGCCAGTAACCAAGATGTGGGCGCAGGGGGCAGGGGCAATCAGCCCAAGCATTTT.

The CDR3 spells CASSYSGTKRLGEQYF. CDR3 coding DNA: TGTGCCAGCAGTTACTCAGGGACTAAAAGGCTGGGGGAGCAGTACTTC. The chain employs TRBV6-5 and TRBJ2-7; 7 bases match TRBD2. This CDR3 contains 16 residues. CDR1 is MNHEY and CDR2 is SVGAGI in the germline V gene. V dropped 0 bases and J dropped 7; count of bases not matched to a gene: 12.

The V and J genes are TRBV29-1 and TRBJ2-7; D perhaps matches TRBD2 (5 bases). The CDR3 length is 15 residues. Germline V gene data show CDR1 as SQVTM and CDR2 as ANQGSEA. With 4 bases removed from V and 1 base from J, the gap between germline ends came to 17 bases. Written as DNA, the CDR3 is TGCAGCGTTGTACTGTCGGAGAGGGAATCCTACGAGCAGTACTTC. Protein sequence: CSVVLSERESYEQYF.